This T cell receptor beta chain was identified during a study of identical twins. Via MiXCR, TCRdb re-called the 5' RACE reads, giving one row per CDR3 protein. Of just over 500,000 distinct CDR3 sequences listed, 20% to 25% were seen once; the top ten hold roughly 0.91%. This CDR3 comprises 14 residues. CDR1 is DFQATT and CDR2 is SNEGSKA in the germline V gene (reference sequence). J was trimmed by 9 bases and V by 0 bases; bases with no gene match: 5. This clonotype has at least ten counts. The data were also submitted as part of a second study, on T cells expressing NK-cell markers. That paper states: Just one sequenced donor of eight was HCMV-seronegative, while seven were seropositive.

The clonotype was recovered from a woman aged 18-29 years in good health. The source material was CD4+ T cells sorted from blood. The chain joins TRBV20-1 to TRBJ2-1; 10 nucleotides align to TRBD2. DNA for the CDR3: TGCAGTGCTAGAGATCATAGCGGGAGGTCTGAGCAGTTCTTC. This codes for CSARDHSGRSEQFF.